This T cell receptor beta chain was sequenced during a study of cytomegalovirus exposure and HLA in healthy donors. This CDR3 has 17 amino acids. Germline V gives CDR1 MDHEN, CDR2 SYDVKM. Trimming left V 2 bases short and J 0 bases short, with 16 bases between. With 60 Vbeta and 13 Jbeta primers, the PCR was carried out. The data were produced by immunoSEQ multiplex PCR, yet TCRdb's version contains in-frame clones alone and is incomplete. The sample consists of over 200,000 clones, approximately 87% of them appearing once. The clonotype comes from a human donor in good health. Sequencing was carried out using PBMCs. The genes are TRBV28 and TRBJ1-2; D is possibly TRBD1 (5 bases). The CDR3 bases are TGTGCCAGCAGTTTAAGGGGAGGGGACTTAGCTAACTATGGCTACACCTTC. It is translated as CASSLRGGDLANYGYTF.